This T cell receptor beta chain was captured by sequencing in a study of T cell responses to AZD1222 COVID-19 vaccine. Profiled with immunoSEQ multiplex PCR; TCRdb holds only in-frame clones, not every one. The table has 250,000 to 300,000 clones, about 94% seen once. With 4 bases clipped from V and 5 bases from J, the junction kept 4 bases outside the gene matches. Per germline, CDR1 MDHEN and CDR2 SYDVKM. The CDR3 has 14 amino acids. Whether given at about 4 or about 12 weeks, second doses were pooled. The chain recombines TRBV28 with TRBJ2-5; 10 bases align to TRBD1. The sequencing used peripheral blood, collected 28 days after the second AZD1222 dose. The TCR comes from an adult who received the AZD1222 COVID-19 vaccine. As DNA, the CDR3 is TGTGCCAGCAGTTCGACAGGGGGCTCGGAGACCCAGTACTTC. Protein product: CASSSTGGSETQYF.